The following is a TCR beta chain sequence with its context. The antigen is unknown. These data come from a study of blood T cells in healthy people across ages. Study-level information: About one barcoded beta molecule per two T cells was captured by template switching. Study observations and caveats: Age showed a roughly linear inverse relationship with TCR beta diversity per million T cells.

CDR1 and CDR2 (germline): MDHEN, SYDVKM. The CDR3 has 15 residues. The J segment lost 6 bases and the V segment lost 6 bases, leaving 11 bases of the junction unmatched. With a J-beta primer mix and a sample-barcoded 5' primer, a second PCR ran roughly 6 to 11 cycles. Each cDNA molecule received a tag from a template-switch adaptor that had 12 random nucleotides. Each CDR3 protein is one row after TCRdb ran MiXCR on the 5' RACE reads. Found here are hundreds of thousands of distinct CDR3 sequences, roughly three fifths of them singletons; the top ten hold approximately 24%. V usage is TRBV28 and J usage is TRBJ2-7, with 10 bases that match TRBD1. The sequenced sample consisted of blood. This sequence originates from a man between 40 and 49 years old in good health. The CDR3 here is CASRQSGTGAAEQYF. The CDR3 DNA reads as TGTGCCAGCAGGCAATCCGGGACAGGGGCAGCCGAGCAGTACTTC.